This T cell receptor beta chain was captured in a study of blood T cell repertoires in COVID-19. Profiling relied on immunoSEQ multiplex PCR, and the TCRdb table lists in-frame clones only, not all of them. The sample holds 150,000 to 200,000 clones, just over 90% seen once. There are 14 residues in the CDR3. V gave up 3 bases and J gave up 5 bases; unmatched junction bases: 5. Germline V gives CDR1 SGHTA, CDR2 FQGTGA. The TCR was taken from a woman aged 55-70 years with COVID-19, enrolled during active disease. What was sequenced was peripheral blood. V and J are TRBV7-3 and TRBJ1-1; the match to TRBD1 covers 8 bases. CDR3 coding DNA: TGTGCCAGCAGCTTTGGACAGGGACGGACTGAAGCTTTCTTT. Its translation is CASSFGQGRTEAFF.